Following are 16 T cell receptor beta chains from one sample sequenced in a study of kidney transplant recipient with SARS-CoV-2 infection. In TCRdb, the reads were re-called with MiXCR into one record per CDR3 protein. The sample shows 250,000 or so distinct CDR3 sequences, 29% of them seen only once. Sequencing was performed on a blood sample, taken at baseline and on day 111 from a kidney transplant recipient. All receptors come from a young adult male patient who had COVID-19 and was a kidney transplant recipient. The graft donor may be the source of some T cells.

This clonotype was seen ten or more times. The genes are TRBV12-2 and TRBJ1-2. TRBV12-2 is reported as a pseudogene. The CDR3 sequence is 17 residues long. The CDR3 is CASRNHPTPRKTYGYTF. CDR3 DNA: TGTGCAAGTCGCAATCATCCGACTCCACGAAAGACCTATGGCTACACCTTC.

Ten or more counts support this clonotype. The chain combines TRBV3-2 with TRBJ2-1. TRBV3-2 corresponds to a pseudogene. CDR3 length: 14 amino acids. This CDR3 reads CASSLRTPYNEQFF. The DNA for the CDR3 is TGTGCCAGCAGCCTCCGGACCCCCTACAATGAGCAGTTCTTC.

This clonotype was detected many times. V is TRBV28 and J is TRBJ1-5; no reliable D call. There are 15 residues in the CDR3. Germline values: CDR1 MDHEN, CDR2 SYDVKM. Trimming took off 7 bases at V and 7 bases at J, with 20 bases between the two ends. In nucleotides, the CDR3 is TGTGCCAGCAAAGGAGGTCAGGCCATACGACAGCCCCAGCATTTT. It codes for CASKGGQAIRQPQHF.

This clonotype was counted ten times or more. The chain couples TRBV12-3 or TRBV12-4 to TRBJ1-2, with D hard to call. The CDR3 runs to 17 residues. Trimming left V 5 bases short and J 4 bases short, with 23 bases between. The CDR3 coding sequence is TGTGCCAGCAGTCATTTATGCACAGCAGGAAAGACCTATGGCTACACCTTC. Amino acid sequence: CASSHLCTAGKTYGYTF.

As for this clonotype: A read error is possible here, since a much larger clone lies one base away. The chain employs TRBV3-1 and TRBJ2-1, with 8 positions matching TRBD2. CDR3 length equals 17 residues. Germline V gene data show CDR1 as LGHDT and CDR2 as YNNKEL (reference sequence). The CDR3, as DNA: TGTGCCAGCGGCCAAGAGGGCTCTAGCGGGTCTGACAATGAGCAGTTCTTC. This encodes CASGQEGSSGSDNEQFF.

This clonotype appeared many times. This chain links TRBV25-1 with TRBJ1-6; no firm D call. CDR1 and CDR2 (germline): MGHDK, SYGVNS. Trimming cost V 7 bases and J 5 bases, with 12 bases left between them. CDR3 length: 14 amino acids. The CDR3 protein is CASKDTADNSPLHF. CDR3 DNA sequence: TGTGCCAGCAAAGATACGGCCGATAATTCACCCCTCCACTTT.

Details on this clonotype: The CDR3 does not close with the conserved phenylalanine or tryptophan, likely indicating a read error. The chain joins TRBV3-1 to TRBJ1-1; possibly TRBD1 for D (6 bases). Germline V CDR1 and CDR2: LGHDT, YNNKEL (reference sequence). The germline V and J ends were trimmed by 4 bases and 4 bases, with 7 bases remaining between them. The CDR3 runs to 12 residues. The CDR3 loop reads CASSLQGTEAFS. The CDR3 DNA follows: TGTGCCAGCAGCCTACAGGGCACTGAAGCTTTCTCT.

This clonotype has ten or more counts. J is TRBJ2-4 and V is TRBV3-1; no reliable D call. This CDR3 has 17 residues. Per the germline V gene, CDR1 is LGHDT and CDR2 is YNNKEL (reference sequence). With 2 bases removed from V and 0 bases from J, the gap between germline ends came to 14 bases. The DNA for the CDR3 is TGTGCCAGCAGCCAATACCCGCGCCCAGAAGCCAAAAACATTCAGTACTTC. It encodes CASSQYPRPEAKNIQYF.

The rearrangement joins TRBV18 to TRBJ2-1; the match to TRBD2 covers 8 bases. The germline V gene encodes CDR1 KGHSH and CDR2 LQKENI. The CDR3 runs to 14 residues. V was clipped by 2 bases and J by 9 bases; unmatched bases: 6. In nucleotides, the CDR3 is TGTGCCAGCTCACCATCGCGGGAGGCGGGTGAGCAGTTCTTC. Translating it yields CASSPSREAGEQFF.

At least ten counts were recorded for this clonotype. In DNA, the CDR3 is TGTGCCAGCAGCTCCCAGGACCCAGGCACTGAAGCTTTCTTT. Encoded protein: CASSSQDPGTEAFF. This sequence joins TRBV5-6 and TRBJ1-1; D remains unclear. Germline loops: CDR1 SGHDT, CDR2 YYEEEE. The CDR3 loop spans 14 amino acids. V lost 3 bases and J lost 4, with 13 bases in between.

Ten or more counts support this clonotype. The gene calls are TRBV2 and TRBJ1-5, with a tentative D call TRBD1 (6 bases). The CDR3 extends over 12 amino acids. The germline CDR1 and CDR2 sequences are SNHLY and FYNNEI. The V and J ends lost 9 bases and 4 bases respectively, with 10 bases between them. CDR3 amino acids: CASGQSNQPQHF. The CDR3 DNA sequence: TGTGCCAGTGGACAGTCGAATCAGCCCCAGCATTTT.

There are many counts of this clonotype. The chain uses TRBV11-1 and TRBJ1-2; D gene unclear. With 3 bases removed from V and 4 bases from J, the gap between germline ends came to 21 bases. This CDR3 region has 17 residues. In germline, CDR1 is SGHAT, CDR2 FQDESV (reference sequence). The CDR3 DNA reads TGTGCCAGCAGCTTTAAAGCTAAGGCTGGAAAGACCTATGGCTACACCTTC. It codes for CASSFKAKAGKTYGYTF. Together with reference TRBV11-1 and TRBJ1-2, the CDR3 gives the full variable domain: EAEVAQSPRYKITEKSQAVAFWCDPISGHATLYWYRQILGQGPELLVQFQDESVVDDSQLPKDRFSAERLKGVDSTLKIQPAELGDSAMYLCASSFKAKAGKTYGYTFGSGTRLTVV.

This clonotype was observed at least ten times. This sequence joins TRBV5-8 and TRBJ1-2, with D uncertain. Trimming shortened V by 6 bases and J by 4 bases, and 22 bases separated the two germline ends. The CDR3 covers 16 residues. CDR1 and CDR2 from the germline V gene are SGHTS and YDEGEE. The CDR3 sequence is CASTGYHPRKTYGYTF. The DNA for the CDR3 is TGTGCCAGCACTGGATATCATCCACGAAAGACCTATGGCTACACCTTC.

Concerning this clonotype itself: Just one base apart from a much larger clone, this may be a read error. The chain is built from TRBV7-2 and TRBJ2-1, with D possibly TRBD2 on 6 matching bases. Per germline, CDR1 SGHTA and CDR2 FQGNSA. The CDR3 is 15 amino acids. Trimming left V 3 bases short and J 4 bases short, with 13 bases between. The CDR3 sequence: CASSLGTGEYNEQFF. The CDR3 nucleotides are TGTGCCAGCAGCTTGGGGACTGGCGAGTACAATGAGCAGTTCTTC.

On this clonotype itself: One end of the junction fails to match germline, which may point to a read error. The chain couples TRBV6-5 to TRBJ2-5; D is undetermined. This CDR3 has 15 residues. Looked up from germline, CDR1 is MNHEY and CDR2 is SVGAGI. CDR3 coding DNA: TGTGCCAGCAGTTACTCTTTAGGCAGCCAAGAGGCCCAGTACTTC. Protein product: CASSYSLGSQEAQYF.

This rearrangement joins TRBV30 to TRBJ2-2; D might be TRBD1 or TRBD2, each matching 5 bases. Germline CDR1 GTSNPN, CDR2 SVGIG (reference sequence). The CDR3 sequence is 14 residues long. V dropped 4 bases and J dropped 5 bases, with 14 bases sitting between them. CDR3 sequence (DNA): TGTGCCTGGACCCAGGGAGAACAGACCGGGGAGCTGTTTTTT. Translated, it gives CAWTQGEQTGELFF. Full variable domain (missing parts from reference TRBV30 and TRBJ2-2): SQTIHQWPATLVQPVGSPLSLECTVEGTSNPNLYWYRQAAGRGLQLLFYSVGIGQISSEVPQNLSASRPQDRQFILSSKKLLLSDSGFYLCAWTQGEQTGELFFGEGSRLTVL.